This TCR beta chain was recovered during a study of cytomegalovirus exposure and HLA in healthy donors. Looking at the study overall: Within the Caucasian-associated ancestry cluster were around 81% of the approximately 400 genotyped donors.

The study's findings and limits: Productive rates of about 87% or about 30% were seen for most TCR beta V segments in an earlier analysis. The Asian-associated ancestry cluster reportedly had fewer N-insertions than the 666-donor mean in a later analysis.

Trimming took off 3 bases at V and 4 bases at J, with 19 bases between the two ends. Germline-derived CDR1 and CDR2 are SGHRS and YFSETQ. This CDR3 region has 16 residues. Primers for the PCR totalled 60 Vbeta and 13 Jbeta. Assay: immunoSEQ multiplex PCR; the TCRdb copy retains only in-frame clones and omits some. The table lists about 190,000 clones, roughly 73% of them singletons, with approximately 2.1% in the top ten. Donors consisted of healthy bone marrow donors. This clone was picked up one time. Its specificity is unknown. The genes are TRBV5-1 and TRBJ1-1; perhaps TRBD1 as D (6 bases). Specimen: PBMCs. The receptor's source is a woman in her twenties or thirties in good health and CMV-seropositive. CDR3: CASSSTPGQYITEAFF. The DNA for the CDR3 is TGCGCCAGCAGCTCGACTCCGGGACAATATATCACTGAAGCTTTCTTT.